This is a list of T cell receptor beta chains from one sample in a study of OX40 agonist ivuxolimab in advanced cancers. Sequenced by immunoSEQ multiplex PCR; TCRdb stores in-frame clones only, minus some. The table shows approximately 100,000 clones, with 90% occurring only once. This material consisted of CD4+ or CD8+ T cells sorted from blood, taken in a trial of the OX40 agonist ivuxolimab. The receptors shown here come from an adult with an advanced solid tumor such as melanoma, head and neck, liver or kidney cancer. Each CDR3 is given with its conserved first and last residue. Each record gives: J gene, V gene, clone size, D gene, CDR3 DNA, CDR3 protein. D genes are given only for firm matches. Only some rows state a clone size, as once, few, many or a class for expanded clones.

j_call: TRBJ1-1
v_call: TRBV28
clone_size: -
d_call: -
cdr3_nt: TGTGCCAGCACCTTGAAAGGACAGAGGGCTTTCTTT
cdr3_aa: CASTLKGQRAFF

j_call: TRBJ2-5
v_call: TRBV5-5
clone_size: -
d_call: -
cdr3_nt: TGTGCCAGCAGCTTGCCCCGGGATCAAGAGACCCAGTACTTC
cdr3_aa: CASSLPRDQETQYF

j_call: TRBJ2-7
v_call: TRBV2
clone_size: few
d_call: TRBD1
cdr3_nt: TGTGCCAGCAGTGAAAGGGGACAGGGGGCCTACGAGCAGTACTTC
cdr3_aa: CASSERGQGAYEQYF

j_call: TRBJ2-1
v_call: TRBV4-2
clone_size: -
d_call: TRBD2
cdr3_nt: TGTGCCAGCAGCCCCCCGACTAGCGATGAGCAGTTCTTC
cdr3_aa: CASSPPTSDEQFF

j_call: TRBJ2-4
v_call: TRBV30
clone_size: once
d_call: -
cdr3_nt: TGTGCCTGGAGTGTACCAGGGTCCAAAAACATTCAGTACTTC
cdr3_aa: CAWSVPGSKNIQYF

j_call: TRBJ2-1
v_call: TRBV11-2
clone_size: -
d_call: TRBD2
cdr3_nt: TGTGCCAGCAGCTCCGGGACTAGCAACTACAATGAGCAGTTCTTC
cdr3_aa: CASSSGTSNYNEQFF

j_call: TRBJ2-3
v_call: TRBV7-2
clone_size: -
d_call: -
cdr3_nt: TGTGCCAGCAGCCGAGGCGGCCGGGAACGGAATACGCAGTATTTT
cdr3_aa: CASSRGGRERNTQYF

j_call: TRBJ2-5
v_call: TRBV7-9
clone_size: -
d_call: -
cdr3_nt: TGTGCCAGCAGCTTATTAGGGGTAGAGACCCAGTACTTC
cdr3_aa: CASSLLGVETQYF

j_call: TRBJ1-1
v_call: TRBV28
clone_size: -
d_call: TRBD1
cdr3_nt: TGTGCCAGCAGTCCTTCGACAGGGAAGGGCACTGAAGCTTTCTTT
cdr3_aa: CASSPSTGKGTEAFF

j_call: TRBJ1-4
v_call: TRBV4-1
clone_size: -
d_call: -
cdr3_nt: TGCGCCAGCAGCCAAAACCGGAACGGAGCTAATGAAAAACTGTTTTTT
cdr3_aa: CASSQNRNGANEKLFF

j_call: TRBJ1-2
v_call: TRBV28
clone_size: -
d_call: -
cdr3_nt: TGTGCCAGCAGTTTATCCGGGAACTATGGCTACACCTTC
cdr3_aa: CASSLSGNYGYTF

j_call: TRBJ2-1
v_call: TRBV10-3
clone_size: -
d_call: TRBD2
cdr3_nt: TGTGCCATCAGTGCCTCCGGGACTAGCGGGCCCTCCTACAATGAGCAGTTCTTC
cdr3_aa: CAISASGTSGPSYNEQFF

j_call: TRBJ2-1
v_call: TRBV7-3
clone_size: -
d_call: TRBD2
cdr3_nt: TGTGCCAGCAGCGTAGGACTAGCGGGAGTTGAGCAGTTCTTC
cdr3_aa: CASSVGLAGVEQFF

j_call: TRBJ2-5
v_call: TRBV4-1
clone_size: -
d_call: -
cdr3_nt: TGCGCCAGCAGCCGAAGGGGGAGGGCCCTCACGGAGACCCAGTACTTC
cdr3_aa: CASSRRGRALTETQYF

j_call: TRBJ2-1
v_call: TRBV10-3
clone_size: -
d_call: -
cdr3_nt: TGTGCCATCATGACCCAGGGAAACAATGAGCAGTTCTTC
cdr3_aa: CAIMTQGNNEQFF

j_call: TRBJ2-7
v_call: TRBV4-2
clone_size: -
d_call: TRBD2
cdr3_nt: TGTGCCAGCAGCCAAGTGACTAGCGGGAGGGCCGGCGAGCAGTACTTC
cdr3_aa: CASSQVTSGRAGEQYF

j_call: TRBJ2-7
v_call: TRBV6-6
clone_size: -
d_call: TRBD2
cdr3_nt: TGTGCCACATCCCCCGGGACTAGCCGGGGCCGGGAGCAGTACTTC
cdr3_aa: CATSPGTSRGREQYF

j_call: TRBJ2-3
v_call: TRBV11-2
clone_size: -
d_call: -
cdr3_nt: TGTGCCAGCAGCTCTTTAATTCCCTCGACAGATACGCAGTATTTT
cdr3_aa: CASSSLIPSTDTQYF

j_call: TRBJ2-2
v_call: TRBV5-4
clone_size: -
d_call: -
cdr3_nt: TGTGCCAGCAGCCCTTCCCCTGCTAGCCGGAACACCGGGGAGCTGTTTTTT
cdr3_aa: CASSPSPASRNTGELFF

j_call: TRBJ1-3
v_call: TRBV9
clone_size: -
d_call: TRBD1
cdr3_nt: TGTGCCAGCAGCGTCGGGGACAGGAGCTCTGGAAACACCATATATTTT
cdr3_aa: CASSVGDRSSGNTIYF

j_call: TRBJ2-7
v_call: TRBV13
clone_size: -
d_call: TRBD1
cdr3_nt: TGTGCCAGCAGCCCCGGGGACAGACCCAGGACCAGAGCCTACGAGCAGTACTTC
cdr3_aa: CASSPGDRPRTRAYEQYF

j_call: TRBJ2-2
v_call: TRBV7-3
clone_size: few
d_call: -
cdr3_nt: TGTGCCAGCAGCTACCGACAGACCGGGGAGCTGTTTTTT
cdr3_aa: CASSYRQTGELFF

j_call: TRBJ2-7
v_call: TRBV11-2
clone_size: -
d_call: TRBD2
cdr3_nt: TGTGCCAGCAGCCGACTAGCGGGCCCCTACGAGCAGTACTTC
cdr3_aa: CASSRLAGPYEQYF

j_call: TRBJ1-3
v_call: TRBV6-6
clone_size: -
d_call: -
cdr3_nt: TGTGCCAGCAGTTACACGGGGGATAGAAACACCATATATTTT
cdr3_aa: CASSYTGDRNTIYF

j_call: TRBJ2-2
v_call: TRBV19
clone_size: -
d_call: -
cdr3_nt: TGTGCCAGTACCCCTCGGGCGGGGAGGAACACCGGGGAGCTGTTTTTT
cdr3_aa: CASTPRAGRNTGELFF

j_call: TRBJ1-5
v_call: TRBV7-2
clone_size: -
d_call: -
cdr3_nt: TGTGCCAGCACCAACCGGGCAGGCCAGCCCCAGCATTTT
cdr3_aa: CASTNRAGQPQHF

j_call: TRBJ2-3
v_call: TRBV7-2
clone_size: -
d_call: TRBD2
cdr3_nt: TGTGCCAGCAGCTTAGGACTAGCGTCTAGCACAGATACGCAGTATTTT
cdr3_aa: CASSLGLASSTDTQYF

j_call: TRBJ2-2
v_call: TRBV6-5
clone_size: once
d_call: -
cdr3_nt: TGTGCCAGCCAGGGTGCCGGGGAGCTGTTTTTT
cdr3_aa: CASQGAGELFF

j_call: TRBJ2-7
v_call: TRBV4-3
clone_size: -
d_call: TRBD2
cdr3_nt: TGCGCCAGCAGCTACGGACTAGCGGGAGGGCCATACGAGCAGTACTTC
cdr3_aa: CASSYGLAGGPYEQYF

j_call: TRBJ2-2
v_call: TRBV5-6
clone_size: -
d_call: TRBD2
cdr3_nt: TGTGCCAGCAGCTTGGTGCTAGCGGACACCGGGGAGCTGTTTTTT
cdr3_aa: CASSLVLADTGELFF

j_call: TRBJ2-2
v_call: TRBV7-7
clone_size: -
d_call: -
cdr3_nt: TGTGCCAGCGCGGACATGCAGTTCGGGGAGCTGTTTTTT
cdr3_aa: CASADMQFGELFF

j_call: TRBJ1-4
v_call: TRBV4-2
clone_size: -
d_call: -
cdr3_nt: TGTGCCAGCAGCCGACAGATCCGGCTATTGGAAGAAAAACTGTTTTTT
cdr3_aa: CASSRQIRLLEEKLFF

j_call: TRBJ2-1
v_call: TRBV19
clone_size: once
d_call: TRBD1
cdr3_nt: TGTGCCAGTAGTGCGGGACAGGGGGCTCGCGGGACTAAGCTTTACAATGAGCAGTTCTTC
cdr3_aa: CASSAGQGARGTKLYNEQFF

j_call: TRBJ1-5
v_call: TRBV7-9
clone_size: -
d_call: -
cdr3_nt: TGTGCCAGCAGCTTAGGAGGGGCCCTCGGACAGCCCCAGCATTTT
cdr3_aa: CASSLGGALGQPQHF

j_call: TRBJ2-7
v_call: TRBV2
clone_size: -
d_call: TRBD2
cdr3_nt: TGTGCCAGCAGATTCCTAGCGGGGGGTTCCTACGAGCAGTACTTC
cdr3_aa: CASRFLAGGSYEQYF

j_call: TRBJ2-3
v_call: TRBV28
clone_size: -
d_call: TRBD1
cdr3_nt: TGTGCCAGCAATGAAGGGGGCGGCCCAGATACGCAGTATTTT
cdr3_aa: CASNEGGGPDTQYF

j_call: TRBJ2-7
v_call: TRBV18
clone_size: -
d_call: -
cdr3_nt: TGTGCCAGCTCACGAGACCAGGGCCCCTACGAGCAGTACTTC
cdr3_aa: CASSRDQGPYEQYF

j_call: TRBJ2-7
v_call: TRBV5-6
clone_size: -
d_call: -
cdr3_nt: TGTGCCAGCAGCTTACCCGCGACAGAGTACGAGCAGTACTTC
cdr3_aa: CASSLPATEYEQYF

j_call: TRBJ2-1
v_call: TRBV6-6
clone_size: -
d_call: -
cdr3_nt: TGTGCCAGCAGCTACTCGTTGGACGCCGCAATTGAGCAGTTCTTC
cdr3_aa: CASSYSLDAAIEQFF

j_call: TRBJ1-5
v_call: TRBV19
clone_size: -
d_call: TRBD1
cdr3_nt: TGTGCCAGCCGGAGGACAGGGGGTGGCGAGCCCCAGCATTTT
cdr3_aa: CASRRTGGGEPQHF

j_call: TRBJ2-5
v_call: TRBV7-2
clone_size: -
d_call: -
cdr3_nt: TGTGCCAGCAGCTTAGCGGGAGAGGGGACCCAGTACTTC
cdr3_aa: CASSLAGEGTQYF

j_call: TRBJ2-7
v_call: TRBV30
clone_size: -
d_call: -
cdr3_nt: TGTGCCTGGAGTCCTCAGGGGCAGGACCAGTACTTC
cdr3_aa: CAWSPQGQDQYF

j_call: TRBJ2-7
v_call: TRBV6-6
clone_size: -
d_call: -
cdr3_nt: TGTGCCAGCAGTTTTTCCGCAGGGGGGACCTACGAGCAGTACTTC
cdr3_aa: CASSFSAGGTYEQYF

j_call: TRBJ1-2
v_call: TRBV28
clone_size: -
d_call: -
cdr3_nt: TGTGCCAGCAGTTTATCTGGCAGGGGTAACTATGGCTACACCTTC
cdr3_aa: CASSLSGRGNYGYTF

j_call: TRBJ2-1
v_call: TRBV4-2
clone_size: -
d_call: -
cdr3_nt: TGTGCCAGCAGCCAAGGGAGGGTGAGTTTCGATGAGCAGTTCTTC
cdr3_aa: CASSQGRVSFDEQFF

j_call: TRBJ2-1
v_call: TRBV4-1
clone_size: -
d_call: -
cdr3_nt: TGCGCCAGCAGCCCTTCGCCGAGATCCAATGAGCAGTTCTTC
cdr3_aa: CASSPSPRSNEQFF

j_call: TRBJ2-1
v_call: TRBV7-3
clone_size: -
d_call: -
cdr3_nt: TGTGCCAGCAGCTTCGGGGGGCGATTCAATGAGCAGTTCTTC
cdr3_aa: CASSFGGRFNEQFF